The 18 T cell receptor beta chains below come from one sample, sequenced in a study of blood T cell repertoires in COVID-19. Libraries were prepared by immunoSEQ multiplex PCR; TCRdb keeps only in-frame clonotypes and omits some of them. The table includes some 41,000 clones, about 89% detected once. The sequenced material came from peripheral blood. These TCRs come from a woman aged 25 to 45 in a cohort sampled during active COVID-19.

The chain employs TRBV11-3 and TRBJ2-1; no clear D. The germline gives CDR1 SGHNT, CDR2 YENEEA. Trimming removed 5 bases from V and 4 bases from J, with 21 bases in between. The CDR3 runs 17 residues. The CDR3, as DNA: TGTGCCAGCAGCCCCGGGTGGCGCCAAGACCGATACAATGAGCAGTTCTTC. It codes for CASSPGWRQDRYNEQFF. Drawing the rest from reference TRBV11-3 and TRBJ2-1, the complete variable domain is EAGVVQSPRYKIIEKKQPVAFWCNPISGHNTLYWYLQNLGQGPELLIRYENEEAVDDSQLPKDRFSAERLKGVDSTLKIQPAELGDSAVYLCASSPGWRQDRYNEQFFGPGTRLTVL.

This clone appeared once. V gene TRBV7-2 combines with J gene TRBJ2-1; 11 bases match TRBD2. Trimming at V came to 1 base and at J to 9 bases, leaving 5 bases not matched to a gene. The CDR3 extends over 15 amino acids. Germline CDR1 and CDR2: SGHTA and FQGNSA. CDR3 coding DNA: TGTGCCAGCAGCTTAGAACTAGCGGGAGCGGGTGAGCAGTTCTTC. It yields the protein CASSLELAGAGEQFF.

The chain joins TRBV24-1 to TRBJ2-7, with 7 bases that match TRBD2. The V segment lost 4 bases and the J segment 5 bases; nucleotides outside the gene matches: 10. Germline values: CDR1 KGHDR, CDR2 SFDVKD. There are 15 residues in the CDR3. CDR3 sequence: CATSDTRLAPHEQYF. DNA for the CDR3: TGTGCCACCAGTGACACAAGACTAGCTCCCCACGAGCAGTACTTC.

This chain connects TRBV3-1 (or the pseudogene TRBV3-2) to TRBJ2-1; D not certain. CDR3 length: 15 amino acids. Deletions cut 6 bases from V and 3 bases from J, with 15 bases between. Germline V lookup: CDR1 LGHDT, CDR2 YNNKEL (reference sequence). This chain's CDR3 is CASSPYREFYNEQFF. DNA of the CDR3: TGTGCCAGCAGTCCTTATAGAGAGTTCTACAATGAGCAGTTCTTC.

CDR3 nucleotides: TGCGCCAGCAGCTTGGCCCGGACTAGCCGGTACAATGAGCAGTTCTTC. As protein: CASSLARTSRYNEQFF. The chain combines TRBV5-1 with TRBJ2-1, with 8 positions matching TRBD2. The germline CDR1 and CDR2 sequences are SGHRS and YFSETQ. J was trimmed by 4 bases and V by 0 bases; bases with no gene match: 6. This CDR3 is 16 amino acids long.

This chain connects TRBV9 to TRBJ1-3, with no clear D. Trimming removed 4 bases at V and 0 bases at J, with 11 bases between. This CDR3 has 15 amino acids. Looked up from germline, CDR1 is SGDLS and CDR2 is YYNGEE. DNA for the CDR3: TGTGCCAGCAGCTTCGACACCAGCTCTGGAAACACCATATATTTT. Translation: CASSFDTSSGNTIYF.

This clone turned up a few times. This chain uses TRBV12-3 or TRBV12-4 with TRBJ1-5; weak D call: TRBD1 (6 bases). Trimming left V 7 bases short and J 4 bases short, with 11 bases between. The CDR3 length is 13 residues. CDR3 DNA: TGTGCCAGCAATAAGGACAGTAATCAGCCCCAGCATTTT. Protein sequence: CASNKDSNQPQHF.

The chain has TRBV6-5 and TRBJ2-7; TRBD1 is a possible D gene (5 bases). Deletions cut 8 bases from V and 6 bases from J, with 17 bases between. The CDR3 consists of 13 residues. Germline-derived CDR1 and CDR2 are MNHEY and SVGAGI. Written as DNA, the CDR3 is TGTGCCAGCCGAGTTAGGGGTCCGGTCGAGCAGTACTTC. Translating gives CASRVRGPVEQYF.

The V gene is TRBV4-2, the J gene TRBJ2-7, with TRBD1 matching 9 bases. The V gene's germline CDR1 is LGHNA and CDR2 YNFKEQ. The CDR3 length is 17 residues. The J segment lost 0 bases and the V segment lost 2 bases, leaving 8 bases of the junction unmatched. This CDR3 is CASSQSSGTGISYEQYF. CDR3 nucleotide sequence: TGTGCCAGCAGCCAATCCTCCGGGACAGGGATCTCCTACGAGCAGTACTTC.

In DNA form, the CDR3 reads TGTGCCAGCAGCCAAAACCCGGGGGGCACTGAAGCTTTCTTT. Its translation: CASSQNPGGTEAFF. V gene TRBV3-1 (or the pseudogene TRBV3-2) combines with J gene TRBJ1-1, with D possibly matching TRBD1 (5 bases). The CDR3 extends over 14 amino acids. V was clipped by 2 bases and J by 4 bases, with 11 bases between them. Germline V gene lookup returns CDR1 LGHDT and CDR2 YNNKEL (reference sequence).

This rearrangement joins TRBV10-3 to TRBJ1-3; the D is unclear. Trimming removed 0 bases at V and 4 bases at J, with 13 bases between. This CDR3 spans 16 amino acids. Germline V lookup: CDR1 ENHRY, CDR2 SYGVKD. The CDR3, as DNA: TGTGCCATCAGTGAGTCAGTCATACAGTGGGGAAACACCATATATTTT. Protein product: CAISESVIQWGNTIYF.

This chain connects TRBV20-1 to TRBJ1-2; no firm D call. The germline V gene has CDR1 DFQATT and CDR2 SNEGSKA (reference sequence). Between the trimmed V and J ends, which lost 6 bases and 5 bases, there was a span of 10 bases. The CDR3 runs 11 residues. CDR3 sequence (DNA): TGCAGTGCCCCAGAGACTTATGGCTACACCTTC. Residues: CSAPETYGYTF.

The V and J genes are TRBV21-1 and TRBJ2-5; the D call of TRBD1 is as the table states it, not checked on the DNA. TRBV21-1 is flagged as a pseudogene. CDR3 size: 16 residues. The CDR3 is CASLKGGRGNLETQYF. As DNA, the CDR3 is TGTGCCAGCCTTAAAGGTGGCAGGGGAAATTTGGAGACCCAGTACTTC.

Written as DNA, the CDR3 is TGTGCCAGCAGCTTAACGGGAGGTCGAATGGAGCAGTACTTC. The encoded protein is CASSLTGGRMEQYF. The chain recombines TRBV11-3 with TRBJ2-7, with 7 positions matching TRBD2. The CDR3 is 14 amino acids. Germline CDR1 is SGHNT and CDR2 is YENEEA. V trimming: 2 bases; J trimming: 7 bases; junction bases outside the gene matches: 8.

This chain uses TRBV7-9 with TRBJ2-7, with D possibly being TRBD2 (5 bases). V was cut by 4 bases and J by 2 bases, with 12 bases left in between. This CDR3 region has 14 residues. From germline, CDR1 is SEHNR and CDR2 FQNEAQ (reference sequence). The CDR3 is CASSYDPSPYEQYF. CDR3 bases: TGTGCCAGCAGCTACGATCCTAGCCCCTACGAGCAGTACTTC.

This clone was recorded only once. The chain uses TRBV6-2 or TRBV6-3 and TRBJ1-1; maybe TRBD1 (6 bases). This CDR3 is 14 amino acids long. The germline V gene has CDR1 MNHEY and CDR2 SVGEGT. The V end was cut by 2 bases, the J end by 7 bases, with 14 bases between. The DNA of the CDR3 is TGTGCCAGCAGTTACGGTGGGCGGGGGCTTGAAGCTTTCTTT. It codes for CASSYGGRGLEAFF.

The rearrangement links TRBV27 to TRBJ2-3; 11 nucleotides match TRBD2. This CDR3 contains 17 residues. The V and J ends lost 5 bases and 2 bases, in that order; junction bases with no gene match: 9. Germline values: CDR1 MNHEY, CDR2 SMNVEV (reference sequence). In DNA form, the CDR3 reads TGTGCCAGCAGTCGGTCCCCGGGACTAGCGGCCACAGATACGCAGTATTTT. Its translation is CASSRSPGLAATDTQYF.

The gene calls are TRBV11-2 and TRBJ2-1; D perhaps matches TRBD2 (5 bases). Germline loops: CDR1 SGHAT, CDR2 FQNNGV. V was trimmed by 4 bases and J by 5 bases, leaving 18 bases between them. The CDR3 sequence is 16 residues long. The CDR3 nucleotides read TGTGCCAGCAGCTCCCGGGTGGACTTTCAGAACAATGAGCAGTTCTTC. This sequence encodes CASSSRVDFQNNEQFF.